The T cell receptor (beta chain) described here comes from a study of blood T cell repertoires in COVID-19. Study-level information: From T cells, B-cell-depleted T cells, or PBMCs came the material, which was cDNA or gDNA.

The length of the CDR3 is 15 residues. Germline CDR1 SGHDT, CDR2 YYEEEE. V dropped 4 bases and J dropped 5; count of bases not matched to a gene: 8. TCRdb's copy holds only in-frame clones and misses some; the assay was immunoSEQ multiplex PCR. Of under 250,000 clones listed, roughly 87% are singletons. The V and J genes are TRBV5-6 and TRBJ1-4; 7 nucleotides align to TRBD1. The clonotype comes from a man aged 18 to 29 with active or convalescent COVID-19. Sequencing used peripheral blood. CDR3 bases: TGTGCCAGCAGCCTGACAGGGTTTAAGAATGAAAAACTGTTTTTT. It is translated as CASSLTGFKNEKLFF.